A selection of T cell receptor beta chains follows, all from one sample in a study of CD8 T cells in Susac syndrome. MiXCR was run by TCRdb on the immunoSEQ multiplex PCR reads, yielding one entry per CDR3 protein. The sample has 100,000 to 150,000 distinct CDR3 sequences, around 94% seen once. The sample taken for sequencing was CD4+ T cells from PBMCs. These TCRs come from a human donor in good health. Each CDR3 is given with its conserved first and last residue. The D gene is left open where the match is weak. Clone size is given for some rows only: seen once, a few or many times, or a class if the clone is expanded.

j_call d_call clone_size v_call cdr3_nt cdr3_aa
TRBJ1-1 TRBD1 few TRBV7-9 TGTGCCAGCAGCTTAGCAGGGGGCTCTGAAGCTTTCTTT CASSLAGGSEAFF
TRBJ2-3 NA NA TRBV5-4 TGTGCCAGCAGCCGGTATTCGAGGGGGGCGCTTGCAGATACGCAGTATTTT CASSRYSRGALADTQYF
TRBJ1-4 TRBD1 NA TRBV2 TGTGCCAGCAACAGGGGCGATGAAAAACTGTTTTTT CASNRGDEKLFF
TRBJ2-7 TRBD2 NA TRBV7-2 TGTGCCAGCAGCCCAGGACTAGCGTCCGGGTCGGGGCAGTACTTC CASSPGLASGSGQYF
TRBJ2-1 TRBD2 NA TRBV5-1 TGCGCCAGCAGCTTGGCCCCACTAGCGTACAATGAGCAGTTCTTC CASSLAPLAYNEQFF
TRBJ2-5 NA NA TRBV5-6 TGTGCCAGCAGCCGCAAGATGGGGGGCCTTACAATTGAGACCCAGTACTTC CASSRKMGGLTIETQYF
TRBJ2-2 NA NA TRBV7-2 TGTGCCAGCAGCTTTGAACCAATGGGTACCGGGGAGCTGTTTTTT CASSFEPMGTGELFF
TRBJ1-1 NA once TRBV20-1 TGCAGTGCTAGAGAAAATAAGAACACTGAAGCTTTCTTT CSARENKNTEAFF
TRBJ1-3 TRBD1 NA TRBV2 TGTGCCAGCAGAACGGGACAGGGTAGTGGAAACACCATATATTTT CASRTGQGSGNTIYF
TRBJ2-5 NA NA TRBV5-1 TGCGCCAGCAGCTTGAGGCTTGGAGGGGAAGAGACCCAGTACTTC CASSLRLGGEETQYF
TRBJ2-7 TRBD2 NA TRBV5-4 TGTGCCAGCAGCTTGGCGGGGGGGGAAGACTACGAGCAGTACTTC CASSLAGGEDYEQYF
TRBJ2-6 NA few TRBV28 TGTGCCAGCACCCGCCCTGGGGCCAACGTCCTGACTTTC CASTRPGANVLTF
TRBJ2-7 TRBD2 NA TRBV9 TGTGCCAGCAGCGTAGGGAGCGGGGGCTTGGAGCAGTACTTC CASSVGSGGLEQYF
TRBJ2-6 NA NA TRBV18 TGTGCCAGCTCACCGGGGACGGTCTCTGGGGCCAACGTCCTGACTTTC CASSPGTVSGANVLTF
TRBJ2-1 NA NA TRBV7-9 TGTGCCAGCAGCTTAGAAACCCCTTCGCAGTTCTTC CASSLETPSQFF
TRBJ2-6 TRBD1 NA TRBV7-9 TGTGCCAGCAGCCCGCGGACAGGGGCTGGGGCCAACGTCCTGACTTTC CASSPRTGAGANVLTF
TRBJ2-1 TRBD1 NA TRBV19 TGTGCCAGTAGTCAAGGGACAGGGATCTACAATGAGCAGTTCTTC CASSQGTGIYNEQFF
TRBJ2-2 NA NA TRBV20-1 TGCAGTGCTAGGGTCCAGGGGAGCACCGGGGAGCTGTTTTTT CSARVQGSTGELFF
TRBJ2-7 TRBD2 NA TRBV29-1 TGCAGCGTTGAATTTGGGACTAGCGGGAGCTCCTACGAGCAGTACTTC CSVEFGTSGSSYEQYF
TRBJ1-1 NA NA TRBV12-3/TRBV12-4 TGTGCCAGCAGTCTTGGGGCAGGGCTATGGGCTTTCTTT CASSLGAGLWAFF
TRBJ2-7 NA NA TRBV4-3 TGCGCCAGCAGCCAAGAGCGGGGCCAGCAGTACTTC CASSQERGQQYF
TRBJ2-5 TRBD1 once TRBV29-1 TGCAGCGCTCGACAGGGGGCAAGTGAGACCCAGTACTTC CSARQGASETQYF
TRBJ1-1 NA once TRBV2 TGTGCCAGCAGTGAACTGGGCCCGAACACTGAAGCTTTCTTT CASSELGPNTEAFF
TRBJ1-2 NA NA TRBV7-9 TGTGCCAGCAGCCCCCCCATTGAAGGCTATGGCTACACCTTC CASSPPIEGYGYTF
TRBJ2-1 NA NA TRBV7-9 TGTGCCAGCAGCTTGGGGGGCGCAAACTACAATGAGCTGTTCTTC CASSLGGANYNELFF
TRBJ2-2 NA NA TRBV3-1 TGTGCCAGCAGCCAAGGAACTAACACCGGGGAGCTGTTTTTT CASSQGTNTGELFF
TRBJ2-4 NA NA TRBV30 TGTGCCTGGAGTGACCTTGGAGGACTTTCCGGGATTCAGTACTTC CAWSDLGGLSGIQYF
TRBJ1-2 NA NA TRBV19 TGTGCCAGTAGTATCTCAGCCAACTATGGCTACACCTTC CASSISANYGYTF
TRBJ2-7 NA once TRBV19 TGTGCCAGTAGTATGAGAAGGGGTGGTAACGAGCAGTACTTC CASSMRRGGNEQYF
TRBJ2-5 NA NA TRBV18 TGTGCCAGCTCACCACCTTCCAGGGAGACCCAGTACTTC CASSPPSRETQYF
TRBJ1-4 TRBD1 NA TRBV5-1 TGCGCCAGCAGCCAGGGGACAGTGGCGAGTGAAAAACTGTTTTTT CASSQGTVASEKLFF
TRBJ2-1 NA NA TRBV29-1 TGCAGCGTTGTCCGGGACATACCTTACAATGAGCAGTTCTTC CSVVRDIPYNEQFF
TRBJ2-6 NA NA TRBV5-1 TGCGCCAGCAGCTTGGATGGAAACTCTGGGGCCAACGTCCTGACTTTC CASSLDGNSGANVLTF
TRBJ2-3 TRBD2 NA TRBV5-5 TGTGCCAGCAGCTTGAAGGCCCAGCGGGAGGGAAGCACAGATACGCAGTATTTT CASSLKAQREGSTDTQYF
TRBJ1-4 TRBD1 NA TRBV4-1 TGCGCCAGCAGCCCCTTGGACGGCAGGGGGGAAAAACTGTTTTTT CASSPLDGRGEKLFF
TRBJ2-7 NA NA TRBV6-6 TGTGCCAGCAGTCCTCGACAGGCCTCCTACGAGCAGTACTTC CASSPRQASYEQYF
TRBJ2-4 NA NA TRBV7-2 TGTGCCAGCAGCATAGAGACGGGGGTAGGGATTCAGTACTTC CASSIETGVGIQYF
TRBJ2-2 TRBD2 NA TRBV6-2/TRBV6-3 TGTGCCAGCAGTTACCCCGGGACTAGCGGAAGCACCGGGGAGCTGTTTTTT CASSYPGTSGSTGELFF
TRBJ2-2 NA NA TRBV20-1 TGCCGGAGACCCCTGGAGGGGAAGAACACCGGGGAGCTGTTTTTT CRRPLEGKNTGELFF
TRBJ2-1 NA NA TRBV5-1 TGCGCCAGCAGCTTGGAGTCTAGTGGTGAGCAGTTCTTC CASSLESSGEQFF
TRBJ1-3 NA once TRBV25-1 TGTGCCAGCAGTCCTCCGGACAGCATTGGAAACACCATATATTTT CASSPPDSIGNTIYF
TRBJ2-7 NA NA TRBV12-3/TRBV12-4 TGTGCCAGCAGTCGACACCACTACGAGCAGTACTTC CASSRHHYEQYF
TRBJ2-1 TRBD2 NA TRBV5-1 TGCGCCAGCAGCTCCGCGGCGGGAGGTCCTGGTGAGCAGTTCTTC CASSSAAGGPGEQFF